One and the same sample provided the 10 T cell receptor beta chains below, sequenced in a study of early T cells in non-severe SARS-CoV-2 infection. TCRdb processed the 5' RACE reads anew with MiXCR; each CDR3 protein has one entry. The profile shows some 56,000 distinct CDR3 sequences, roughly a tenth of them singletons. The specimen was whole blood. These receptor sequences come from an adult who was a healthcare worker with PCR-confirmed SARS-CoV-2 infection or an uninfected control (not recorded which).

The V gene is TRBV6-5, the J gene TRBJ2-7; TRBD1 is a possible D gene (5 bases). The ends were cut back, 10 bases at V and 3 bases at J, with 16 bases in the middle. There are 13 residues in the CDR3. Germline V gene lookup returns CDR1 MNHEY and CDR2 SVGAGI. In DNA form, the CDR3 reads TGTGCCAACACGGACAAGACCTTCTACGAGCAGTACTTC. Encoded protein: CANTDKTFYEQYF.

The V call is TRBV6-1, the J call TRBJ1-1; no clear D gene. CDR1 is MNHNS and CDR2 is SASEGT in the germline V gene. The CDR3 consists of 12 residues. Between the trimmed V and J ends, which lost 5 bases and 8 bases, there was a span of 12 bases. CDR3 sequence reads: CASSRPDVEAFF. In DNA, the CDR3 is TGTGCCAGCAGTCGCCCAGATGTGGAAGCTTTCTTT.

The chain has TRBV29-1 and TRBJ2-3, with unresolved D. This CDR3 is built from 10 residues. Per germline, CDR1 SQVTM and CDR2 ANQGSEA. V was cut by 8 bases and J by 3 bases, with 6 bases left in between. DNA for the CDR3: TGCAGCACTTGGACAGATACGCAGTATTTT. This encodes CSTWTDTQYF.

In its sample, this clonotype was seen many times. The chain links TRBV12-3 or TRBV12-4 to TRBJ2-2, with 8 bases identical to TRBD2. Trimming took 8 bases from V and 2 from J; bases not matched to a gene: 7. CDR3 length: 15 amino acids. CDR3 nucleotide sequence: TGTGCCAGCTTCAGCGGGAGATTAAACACCGGGGAGCTGTTTTTT. Translation gives CASFSGRLNTGELFF.

This clonotype was seen many times. The chain has TRBV12-3 or TRBV12-4 and TRBJ2-2, with 9 bases lining up with TRBD2. The CDR3 is made up of 16 amino acids. J was trimmed by 5 bases and V by 6 bases; bases with no gene match: 10. CDR3 sequence reads: CASSPTAGGGTGELFF. Written as DNA, the CDR3 is TGTGCCAGCAGCCCTACAGCGGGAGGTGGGACCGGGGAGCTGTTTTTT.

In this sample, this clonotype turned up many times. The chain uses TRBV5-1 and TRBJ1-5; D ambiguous. The V end lost 2 bases, the J end lost 7 bases, and 13 bases lay between the germline ends. Germline V gene lookup returns CDR1 SGHRS and CDR2 YFSETQ. The CDR3 is 14 amino acids. The CDR3 loop is CASSLGGQQQPQHF. CDR3 nucleotides: TGCGCCAGCAGCTTAGGCGGGCAACAACAGCCCCAGCATTTT.

V is TRBV4-3 and J is TRBJ2-3; possible D gene TRBD2, 6 bases. Germline V CDR1 and CDR2: LGHNA, YSLEER. The germline V and J ends were trimmed by 0 bases and 0 bases, with 10 bases remaining between them. The CDR3 runs 16 residues. The CDR3 bases are TGCGCCAGCAGCCAAGACGCCGGGACTAGCACAGATACGCAGTATTTT. Amino acid sequence: CASSQDAGTSTDTQYF.

This clonotype has at least ten counts. This chain links TRBV14 with TRBJ2-1, with 13 bases fitting TRBD2. CDR3 length: 16 residues. Germline V gene lookup returns CDR1 SGHDN and CDR2 FVKESK. V lost 5 bases and J lost 7; bases outside the gene matches: 8. The DNA of the CDR3 is TGTGCCAGCAGCGCTCGGACTAGCGGGAGTGTTAATGAGCAGTTCTTC. Translated: CASSARTSGSVNEQFF.

The V gene is TRBV7-9, the J gene TRBJ2-6; D not resolved. There are 17 residues in the CDR3. The ends were cut back, 1 base at V and 2 bases at J, with 12 bases in the middle. The germline V gene encodes CDR1 SEHNR and CDR2 FQNEAQ (reference sequence). CDR3 sequence reads: CASSLEGQPTGANVLTF. The CDR3 region has the DNA TGTGCCAGCAGCTTAGAAGGGCAGCCGACTGGGGCCAACGTCCTGACTTTC.

This clonotype was detected a few times. The chain is built from TRBV20-1 and TRBJ1-5, with no clear D. Trimming left V 4 bases short and J 0 bases short, with 10 bases between. In germline, CDR1 is DFQATT, CDR2 SNEGSKA (reference sequence). The CDR3 is 14 amino acids. The CDR3 loop reads CSATRAYSNQPQHF. Written as DNA, the CDR3 is TGCAGTGCTACTAGAGCTTATAGCAATCAGCCCCAGCATTTT.